This T cell receptor (beta chain) was recovered during a study of identical twins (dated by TCRdb to the mid-2010s). Context from the whole study: TCR alpha and beta repertoires from monozygotic twins, unrelated adults of various ages and cord blood were deep-sequenced to test whether fetal clonotypes persist. To rule out contamination, the twin experiments were replicated at different times with different library preparation protocols. Findings and caveats that apply to the study as a whole: Fewer insertions were carried by abundant cord blood beta clonotypes, a similar but weaker trend appeared in young adult naive repertoires, and no such trend appeared in memory repertoires. Recombination models systematically underestimated out-of-frame TCR alpha sharing in monozygotic twins but agreed with sharing between unrelated individuals. A weaker excess of twin sharing was found in beta out-of-frame sequences because the signal-to-noise ratio was lowered by fewer shared sequences. Conclusions relied on cross-sectional statistical analysis, since the same donors could not be followed over many years. Compared with coincidental sharing between unrelated individuals, out-of-frame TCR alpha sequences shared between twins had an excess of sequences with low generation probability. Zero-insertion analyses could be partly confounded by invariant T cells such as MAIT and iNKT, though diverse VJ usage argued against such confounding for most clonotypes.

To prepare the library, 5' RACE was applied. These reads were obtained on an Illumina HiSeq 2000. Template switching introduced a universal primer binding site; the final cDNA contained a unique molecular identifier, enabling accurate counting of TCR cDNA molecules. First-strand cDNA for TCR alpha and beta chains was synthesized from specific primers in the conserved constant-segment region. To control for contamination, every cDNA library carried two barcodes: a SMART-Mk sample barcode plus Illumina barcodes. TruSeq adapter sequences along with Illumina sample barcodes were introduced in two successive PCR steps. Sequencing of the TCR alpha and beta cDNA libraries was done on the Illumina HiSeq platform using custom primers. As for the authors' bioinformatics: Raw reads were processed with MiGEC to extract unique molecular identifiers, and MiXCR was used to determine CDR3 positions. For each individual, recombination models were inferred using an EM algorithm with the repgenHMM and IGoR tools. Shared clonotypes were analyzed with the tcR package in R, and sharing was normalized by the product of cloneset sizes. Out-of-frame nonproductive sequences were analyzed to study raw recombination free of thymic and clonal selection effects. TCRdb passed the public sequencing reads through fastp at Q25 and MiXCR, retaining productive beta sequences. Every distinct CDR3 protein forms one entry, paired with its most common genes and DNA. The V and J calls come from TCRdb's annotation, not from the publication. The table for this sample lists fewer than 550,000 distinct CDR3 sequences; around 15% of them were counted only once. Of the sample, 0.44% is held by the ten largest clones.

The junction carries 13 bases between V and J, which are trimmed by 10 bases and 6 bases respectively. CDR1 and CDR2, looked up from the germline V gene, are MDHEN and SYDVKM. The CDR3 spans 12 residues, from the cysteine through the phenylalanine. The read is trimmed to its CDR3 DNA, 36 bases read in frame from base 1. Every donor in the study was a healthy Caucasian. The twin cohort consisted of three pairs of female monozygotic twins, all aged about 18 to 30 years. Positive isolation kits from Invitrogen were used to isolate the CD4+ and CD8+ T cell populations. In its sample, this clonotype was seen a few times. Which antigen it targets is not known. No per-base quality is available; no much larger clone lies one base away. These data are also associated with another study on yellow fever vaccine responses in identical twins. The second publication reports: The T cell response to vaccination in identical twins was reported by the authors to appear partly convergent and partly personalized. Focusing on identical twins, the study followed the T cell clones that responded to the vaccine, and did so with precision.

This clonotype was sampled from a woman aged 18-29 years in good health. Specimen: CD4+ T cells sorted from blood. The rearrangement joined TRBV28 to TRBJ1-5, and TRBD1 may be the D gene, going by 6 matching bases. The sequenced DNA is TGTGCCACTACAGGGTTAGGTCAGCCCCAGCATTTT. This translates into CATTGLGQPQHF.